This T cell receptor beta chain emerged from a study of blood T cell repertoires in COVID-19 (TCRdb year 2020). In the study overall: Samples from collaborators originated in the United States, Italy and Spain and spanned both the acute and convalescent phases of COVID-19. The material from the prospective study consisted of cDNA or gDNA derived from T cells, B-cell-depleted T cells, or PBMCs. Subjects who had been exposed to COVID-19, were actively infected with it, or had recovered from it provided the deeply sampled blood TCRbeta repertoires that made up the dataset. The repertoires were released in a freely available public database intended as a resource for research on the immune response to SARS-CoV-2. The samples were drawn from the first 160 participants of the ongoing ImmuneRACE study and from some 1,300 subjects provided by 6 global collaborators. Nearly every sample came with metadata listing a de-identified subject ID, COVID-19 status, age in years and sex. HLA class I and class II types, where available, came from metadata supplied by the sample provider rather than from assay-based typing.

Samples from volunteer blood donors who had recovered from COVID-19 were contributed by a second Seattle source. Each collaborating institution followed its own protocols to collect whole blood in K2EDTA tubes. For TCRbeta analysis, collaborators shipped samples in one of three forms: frozen whole blood, isolated PBMCs, or DNA extracted from either of those sample types. As regards this clone: What this receptor recognizes is not known. There are no base qualities to consult, and no much larger clone falls within one base.

The immunoSEQ Assay, a bias-controlled multiplex PCR, was used to amplify TCRbeta CDR3 regions from genomic DNA. On the authors' methods: Nucleated cell counts per sample were estimated from amplification of reference gene primers within the assay. To quantify the absolute abundance of each unique TCRbeta CDR3 rearrangement, sequence reads were collapsed and filtered. Productive Simpson clonality was computed per sample as the square root of Simpson's diversity index over productive rearrangements. Not all clones reach the TCRdb copy of this immuneACCESS table, which keeps in-frame sequences only. Checked studies attribute under half of the gap to unresolved V genes and leave the rest unexplained. That table is the source of V, J and clone size, and D and trimming were worked out from the DNA. The sample table shows hundreds of thousands of clones, and around 87% are seen once. The leading ten clones occupy roughly 1.9% of the sample.

CDR1 and CDR2 are read off the germline V gene as SGDLS and YYNGEE. The CDR3 sequence holds 14 residues, the cysteine and phenylalanine included. The sequence is cut down to CDR3 DNA, 42 bases in frame from base 1. From V the trimming removes 0 bases and from J it removes 6 bases, while the gene matches leave 4 bases of the junction unaccounted for. Findings and caveats that apply to the study as a whole: How much clinical and demographic metadata was included differed by source and by participant, and the metadata was provided uncurated.

The V gene is TRBV9 and the J gene is TRBJ2-7; 9 of the junction bases match TRBD2. Sequencing used peripheral blood. The sequence derives from a woman aged 30 to 39 who had recovered from COVID-19. CDR3 protein: CASSVVAGDREQYF. The DNA sequence reads TGTGCCAGCAGCGTAGTAGCGGGAGATCGCGAGCAGTACTTC.